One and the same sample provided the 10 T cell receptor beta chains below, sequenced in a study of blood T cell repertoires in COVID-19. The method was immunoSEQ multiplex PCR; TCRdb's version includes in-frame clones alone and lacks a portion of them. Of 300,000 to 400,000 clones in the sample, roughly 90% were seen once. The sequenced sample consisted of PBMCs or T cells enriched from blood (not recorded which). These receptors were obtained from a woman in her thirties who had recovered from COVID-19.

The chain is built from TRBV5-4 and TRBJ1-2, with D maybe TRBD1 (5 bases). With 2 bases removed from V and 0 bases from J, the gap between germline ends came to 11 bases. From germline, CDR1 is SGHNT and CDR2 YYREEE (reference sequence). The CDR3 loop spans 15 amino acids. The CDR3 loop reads CASSFTGLPNYGYTF. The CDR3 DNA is TGTGCCAGCAGCTTTACAGGCCTCCCTAACTATGGCTACACCTTC.

Here the CDR3 DNA reads TGTGCCAGCACGCCCGTGGGCCAGACACCCGGGGAGCTGTTTTTT. It is translated as CASTPVGQTPGELFF. The V gene is TRBV3-1 (or the pseudogene TRBV3-2), the J gene TRBJ2-2, with D uncertain. Trimming cost V 7 bases and J 6 bases, with 18 bases left between them. This CDR3 region has 15 residues. Germline CDR1 is LGHDT and CDR2 is YNNKEL (reference sequence).

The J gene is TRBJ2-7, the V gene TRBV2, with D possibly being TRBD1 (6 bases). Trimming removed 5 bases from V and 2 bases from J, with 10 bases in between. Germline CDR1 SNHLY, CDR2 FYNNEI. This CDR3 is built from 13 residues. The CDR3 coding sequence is TGTGCCAGCAGTTGGGACATAACCTACGAGCAGTACTTC. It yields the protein CASSWDITYEQYF. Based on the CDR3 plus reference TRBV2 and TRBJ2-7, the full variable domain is EPEVTQTPSHQVTQMGQEVILRCVPISNHLYFYWYRQILGQKVEFLVSFYNNEISEKSEIFDDQFSVERPDGSNFTLKIRSTKLEDSAMYFCASSWDITYEQYFGPGTRLTVT.

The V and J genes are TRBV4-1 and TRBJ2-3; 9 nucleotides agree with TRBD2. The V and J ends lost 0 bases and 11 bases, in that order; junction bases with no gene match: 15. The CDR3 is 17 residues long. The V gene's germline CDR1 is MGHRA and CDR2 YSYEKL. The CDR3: CASSQESGLAGTLGQYF. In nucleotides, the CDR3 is TGCGCCAGCAGCCAAGAGAGTGGCCTAGCGGGGACGTTGGGGCAGTATTTT.

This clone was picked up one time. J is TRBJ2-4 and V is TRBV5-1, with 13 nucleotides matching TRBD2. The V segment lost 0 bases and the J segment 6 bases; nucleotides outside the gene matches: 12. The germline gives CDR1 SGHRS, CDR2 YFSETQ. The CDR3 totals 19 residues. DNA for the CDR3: TGCGCCAGCAGCTTGGAGACTAGCGGGGGGCCAACGTCAGGAAACATTCAGTACTTC. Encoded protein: CASSLETSGGPTSGNIQYF.

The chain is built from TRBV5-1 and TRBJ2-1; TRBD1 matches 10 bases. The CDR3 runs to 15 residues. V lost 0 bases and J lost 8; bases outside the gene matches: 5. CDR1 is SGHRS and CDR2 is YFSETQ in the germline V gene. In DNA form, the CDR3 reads TGCGCCAGCAGCTTGGCAGGGACAGGGGTATATGAGCAGTTCTTC. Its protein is CASSLAGTGVYEQFF.

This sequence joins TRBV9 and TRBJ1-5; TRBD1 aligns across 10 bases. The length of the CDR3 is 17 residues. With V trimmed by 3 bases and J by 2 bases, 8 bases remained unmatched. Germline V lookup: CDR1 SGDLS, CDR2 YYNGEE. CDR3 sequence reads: CASSAGTGAWGNQPQHF. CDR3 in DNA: TGTGCCAGCAGCGCCGGGACAGGGGCATGGGGCAATCAGCCCCAGCATTTT.

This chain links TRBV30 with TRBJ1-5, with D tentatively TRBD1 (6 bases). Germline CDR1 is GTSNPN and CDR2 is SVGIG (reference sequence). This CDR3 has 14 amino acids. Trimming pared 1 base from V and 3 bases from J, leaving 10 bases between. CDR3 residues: CAWSADSLNQPQHF. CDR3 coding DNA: TGTGCCTGGAGTGCGGACAGTCTCAATCAGCCCCAGCATTTT.

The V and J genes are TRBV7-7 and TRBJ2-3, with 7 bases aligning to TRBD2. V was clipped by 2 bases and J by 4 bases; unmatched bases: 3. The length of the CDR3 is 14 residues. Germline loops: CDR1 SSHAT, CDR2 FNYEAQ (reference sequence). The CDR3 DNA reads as TGTGCCAGCAGCTTACGGGGAGGGGCAGATACGCAGTATTTT. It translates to CASSLRGGADTQYF.

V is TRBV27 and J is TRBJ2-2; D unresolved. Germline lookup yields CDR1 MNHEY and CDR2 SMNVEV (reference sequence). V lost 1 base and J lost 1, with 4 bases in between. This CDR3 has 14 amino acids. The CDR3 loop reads CASSLYRNTGELFF. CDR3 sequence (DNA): TGTGCCAGCAGTTTATATCGGAACACCGGGGAGCTGTTTTTT.